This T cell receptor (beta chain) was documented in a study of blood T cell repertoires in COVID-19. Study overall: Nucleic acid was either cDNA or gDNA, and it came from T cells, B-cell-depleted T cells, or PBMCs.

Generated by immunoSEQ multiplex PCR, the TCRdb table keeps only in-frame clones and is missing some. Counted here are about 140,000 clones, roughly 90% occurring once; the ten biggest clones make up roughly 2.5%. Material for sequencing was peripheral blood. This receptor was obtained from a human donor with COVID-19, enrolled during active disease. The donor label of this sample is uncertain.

CDR3: CASSSTGGYEKLFF. Here the CDR3 DNA reads TGCGCCAGCAGCTCGACAGGGGGCTATGAAAAACTGTTTTTT. The chain has TRBV5-1 and TRBJ1-4; 10 bases fit TRBD1. The V segment lost 3 bases and the J segment 6 bases; nucleotides outside the gene matches: 2. Germline values: CDR1 SGHRS, CDR2 YFSETQ. The CDR3 totals 14 residues. Complete variable domain (other parts from reference TRBV5-1 and TRBJ1-4): KAGVTQTPRYLIKTRGQQVTLSCSPISGHRSVSWYQQTPGQGLQFLFEYFSETQRNKGNFPGRFSGRQFSNSRSEMNVSTLELGDSALYLCASSSTGGYEKLFFGSGTQLSVL.